These 17 T cell receptor beta chains share one sample of origin, sequenced in a study of cytomegalovirus exposure and HLA in healthy donors. The primer mix had 60 Vbeta and 13 Jbeta primers. Profiled with immunoSEQ multiplex PCR; TCRdb holds only in-frame clones, not every one. This sample has 95,000 to 150,000 clones, with roughly 8.6% found just once. The sequencing sample was made of PBMCs. Receptors were obtained from a woman aged 40-49 years in good health and CMV-seropositive.

The chain uses TRBV7-3 and TRBJ2-1; TRBD1 matches at 7 bases. This CDR3 is 15 amino acids long. Unmatched junction bases numbered 4, after V lost 5 bases and J lost 0 bases. Germline V CDR1 and CDR2: SGHTA, FQGTGA. CDR3 bases: TGTGCCAGCAGCCTCTCAGGGGGCTCCTACAATGAGCAGTTCTTC. Its translation: CASSLSGGSYNEQFF. Looking up the rest from reference TRBV7-3 and TRBJ2-1 gives the full variable domain: GAGVSQTPSNKVTEKGKYVELRCDPISGHTALYWYRQSLGQGPEFLIYFQGTGAADDSGLPNDRFFAVRPEGSVSTLKIQRTERGDSAVYLCASSLSGGSYNEQFFGPGTRLTVL.

This clone showed up just a few times. V usage is TRBV5-1 and J usage is TRBJ1-1; no firm D call. This CDR3 is 14 amino acids long. CDR1 is SGHRS and CDR2 is YFSETQ in the germline V gene. V lost 4 bases, J lost 1 base, and 11 bases lay in between. CDR3 protein: CASSETPQNTEAFF. DNA of the CDR3: TGCGCCAGCAGCGAGACACCGCAGAACACTGAAGCTTTCTTT. Filled out from reference TRBV5-1 and TRBJ1-1, the complete variable domain reads KAGVTQTPRYLIKTRGQQVTLSCSPISGHRSVSWYQQTPGQGLQFLFEYFSETQRNKGNFPGRFSGRQFSNSRSEMNVSTLELGDSALYLCASSETPQNTEAFFGQGTRLTVV.

V and J are TRBV10-1 and TRBJ1-1; D is undetermined. Trimming cost V 0 bases and J 8 bases, with 19 bases left between them. Germline CDR1 is WNHNN and CDR2 is SYGVQD (reference sequence). This CDR3 region has 16 residues. DNA for the CDR3: TGCGCCAGCAGTGAGTCGACTCGAGGTCTCCTCGGGGAAGCTTTCTTT. Translation: CASSESTRGLLGEAFF.

The chain uses TRBV7-9 and TRBJ2-7, with 8 bases aligning to TRBD1. Trimming took 5 bases from V and 7 from J; bases not matched to a gene: 10. Germline V gene data show CDR1 as SEHNR and CDR2 as FQNEAQ (reference sequence). This CDR3 contains 14 residues. CDR3 bases: TGTGCCAGCAGCCATCGAGGGACAGGCAGGGAGCAGTACTTC. This encodes CASSHRGTGREQYF.

In this sample, this clone turned up a few times. The CDR3 sequence is CAFQGGGLGTEAFF. As DNA, the CDR3 is TGTGCCTTCCAGGGAGGTGGTTTGGGCACTGAAGCTTTCTTT. The chain links TRBV30 to TRBJ1-1; a weak D match, TRBD1 (5 bases). CDR3 size: 14 residues. Between the trimmed V and J ends, which lost 7 bases and 4 bases, there was a span of 19 bases. Germline CDR1 reads GTSNPN; CDR2 reads SVGIG (reference sequence).

This clone has only a few counts. This chain uses TRBV7-9 with TRBJ1-4; 7 bases line up with TRBD1. The CDR3 extends over 15 amino acids. The V gene's germline CDR1 is SEHNR and CDR2 FQNEAQ (reference sequence). Unmatched junction bases numbered 3, after V lost 5 bases and J lost 0 bases. DNA of the CDR3: TGTGCCAGCAGCCCAGGGGGTTCAACTAATGAAAAACTGTTTTTT. Its translation is CASSPGGSTNEKLFF.

The rearrangement uses TRBV15 and TRBJ1-1, with a possible D match to TRBD1 (6 bases). The CDR3 extends over 15 amino acids. V shed 9 bases and J shed 1 base, with 18 bases lying between them. Germline CDR1 LNHNV, CDR2 YYDKDF (reference sequence). As DNA, the CDR3 is TGTGCCACAAACAAGGGGGAACACCCGAACACTGAAGCTTTCTTT. It specifies CATNKGEHPNTEAFF.

There are a few counts of this clone. The chain uses TRBV10-3 and TRBJ1-5; 8 nucleotides align to TRBD1. V trimming: 10 bases; J trimming: 7 bases; junction bases outside the gene matches: 9. The V gene's germline CDR1 is ENHRY and CDR2 SYGVKD. CDR3 length: 13 residues. The CDR3 reads CASGRDRGQPQHF. In nucleotides, the CDR3 is TGTGCCAGTGGTAGAGACAGGGGACAGCCCCAGCATTTT.

This rearrangement joins TRBV6-6 to TRBJ1-2; 7 bases line up with TRBD1. This CDR3 is 14 amino acids long. Germline trimming cut 7 bases from V and 5 bases from J; bases unmatched to any gene: 10. Germline values: CDR1 MNHNY, CDR2 SVGAGI (reference sequence). The CDR3 DNA reads TGTGCCAGCAACCAGGGGGGATCTAGGTATGGCTACACCTTC. Its protein is CASNQGGSRYGYTF.

The V call is TRBV27, the J call TRBJ1-1; D possibly corresponds to TRBD1 (5 bases). Germline V gene lookup returns CDR1 MNHEY and CDR2 SMNVEV (reference sequence). The CDR3 spans 15 residues. V was cut by 2 bases and J by 0 bases, with 10 bases left in between. The CDR3 sequence: CASSLSQGLNTEAFF. The CDR3 DNA follows: TGTGCCAGCAGTTTAAGTCAGGGCCTGAACACTGAAGCTTTCTTT.

This clone has just a few counts. The chain links TRBV20-1 to TRBJ2-7, with D perhaps TRBD1 (6 bases). With 6 bases removed from V and 4 bases from J, the gap between germline ends came to 10 bases. The CDR3 extends over 11 amino acids. Germline V gene sequence: CDR1 DFQATT, CDR2 SNEGSKA (reference sequence). The CDR3 coding sequence is TGCAGTGCCACGGACAGATACGAGCAGTACTTC. This sequence encodes CSATDRYEQYF.

This clone was detected only a few times. The chain is built from TRBV27 and TRBJ2-1; TRBD1 might be the D (5 bases). This CDR3 has 13 residues. The ends were cut back, 3 bases at V and 5 bases at J, with 8 bases in the middle. CDR1 is MNHEY, CDR2 SMNVEV, per germline (reference sequence). The CDR3 bases are TGTGCCAGCAGTTTGGCCAGGGACAATGAGCAGTTCTTC. The encoded protein is CASSLARDNEQFF.

This clone has just a few counts. The gene calls are TRBV5-4 and TRBJ1-1; no clear D. V lost 2 bases to trimming and J lost 2 bases, with 13 bases between them. This CDR3 has 15 amino acids. Germline V gene sequence: CDR1 SGHNT, CDR2 YYREEE (reference sequence). CDR3 loop: CASSFLEGSNTEAFF. DNA of the CDR3: TGTGCCAGCAGCTTTTTAGAGGGCAGCAACACTGAAGCTTTCTTT.

This clone turned up a few times. The chain joins TRBV5-5 to TRBJ2-2, with unresolved D. The CDR3 runs 14 residues. Germline V gene sequence: CDR1 SGHKS, CDR2 YYEKEE (reference sequence). Trimming left V 0 bases short and J 6 bases short, with 9 bases between. The CDR3 here is CASSLGSDSGELFF. The CDR3 nucleotides read TGTGCCAGCAGCTTGGGTTCTGACTCCGGGGAGCTGTTTTTT.

A few counts support this clone. The chain recombines TRBV7-2 with TRBJ1-4, with 9 bases fitting TRBD1. Germline assignment: CDR1 SGHTA and CDR2 FQGNSA. The CDR3 sequence is 18 residues long. The J segment lost 2 bases and the V segment lost 6 bases, leaving 13 bases of the junction unmatched. CDR3 residues: CASSLVSGTGSTNEKLFF. CDR3 DNA sequence: TGTGCCAGCAGTTTGGTGTCCGGGACAGGGTCTACTAATGAAAAACTGTTTTTT.

The rearrangement uses TRBV5-4 and TRBJ2-1; 8 nucleotides agree with TRBD1. Unmatched junction bases numbered 5, after V lost 2 bases and J lost 4 bases. Germline values: CDR1 SGHNT, CDR2 YYREEE (reference sequence). The length of the CDR3 is 15 residues. The CDR3 DNA sequence: TGTGCCAGCAGCTTTCCAGGGGGCGCTTACAATGAGCAGTTCTTC. Translating gives CASSFPGGAYNEQFF.

The sample holds a few counts of this clone. The V gene is TRBV7-9, the J gene TRBJ2-7; no firm D call. From germline, CDR1 is SEHNR and CDR2 FQNEAQ (reference sequence). Between the trimmed V and J ends, which lost 5 bases and 2 bases, there was a span of 7 bases. CDR3 length: 12 residues. The CDR3 protein is CASSLLAYEQYF. For the CDR3, the DNA is TGTGCCAGCAGCCTACTGGCCTACGAGCAGTACTTC. The full variable domain, its missing parts supplied by reference TRBV7-9 and TRBJ2-7, is DTGVSQNPRHKITKRGQNVTFRCDPISEHNRLYWYRQTLGQGPEFLTYFQNEAQLEKSRLLSDRFSAERPKGSFSTLEIQRTEQGDSAMYLCASSLLAYEQYFGPGTRLTVT.